Below are 25 T cell receptor beta chains sequenced from a single sample in a study of T cell responses to AZD1222 COVID-19 vaccine (dated by TCRdb to the early 2020s). The time point label here, explained by the study, means: about 28 days (+/-7) after the second vaccine dose. The library was prepared using the immunoSEQ multiplex PCR assay. This is the immuneACCESS table as TCRdb keeps it, with only in-frame sequences that have V and J called. A part of the clones is gone; compared with another copy, unresolved V genes explain less than half, and the rest is unexplained. The sample profile shows more than 20,000 clones; around nine tenths of them were found once. Together, the top ten hold about 35% of the sample. The input for sequencing was peripheral blood, taken 28 days after the second AZD1222 dose. The receptors were gathered from an adult who received the AZD1222 COVID-19 vaccine.

The CDR3 reads CASSPGRDQETQYF. CDR3 nucleotides: TGTGCCAGCAGCCCCGGCAGGGACCAAGAGACCCAGTACTTC. The gene calls are TRBV7-9 and TRBJ2-5, with D perhaps TRBD1 (5 bases). This CDR3 spans 14 amino acids. V lost 5 bases and J 0 bases, leaving 10 bases between the germline ends. Germline CDR1 reads SEHNR; CDR2 reads FQNEAQ (reference sequence).

This chain joins TRBV12-3 or TRBV12-4 and TRBJ1-5, with TRBD1 as a possible D gene (6 bases). This CDR3 is 13 amino acids long. Trimming took off 6 bases at V and 5 bases at J, with 11 bases between the two ends. CDR3 loop: CASSETGYQPQHF. CDR3 coding DNA: TGTGCCAGCAGCGAGACAGGCTATCAGCCCCAGCATTTT.

In its sample, this clone was seen once. This chain connects TRBV7-3 to TRBJ2-1, with TRBD2 matching 11 bases. Trimming cost V 2 bases and J 7 bases; bases outside gene matches: 1. CDR3 length: 14 residues. Germline V gene data show CDR1 as SGHTA and CDR2 as FQGTGA. The CDR3 DNA sequence: TGTGCCAGCAGCTTAGGGACTAGCGGAAATGAGCAGTTCTTC. This sequence encodes CASSLGTSGNEQFF.

The chain links TRBV5-6 to TRBJ1-3; perhaps TRBD1 as D (5 bases). The germline V gene encodes CDR1 SGHDT and CDR2 YYEEEE. The CDR3 totals 16 residues. V lost 1 base and J 0 bases, leaving 11 bases between the germline ends. The CDR3 sequence is CASSLIRANSGNTIYF. In DNA, the CDR3 is TGTGCCAGCAGCTTGATCAGGGCTAACTCTGGAAACACCATATATTTT.

V is TRBV12-3 or TRBV12-4 and J is TRBJ1-2, with D perhaps TRBD1 (6 bases). The germline V and J ends were trimmed by 6 bases and 3 bases, with 11 bases remaining between them. The CDR3 sequence is 13 residues long. The CDR3 region has the DNA TGTGCCAGCAGACAGGGACGAGACTATGGCTACACCTTC. Translated, it gives CASRQGRDYGYTF.

Only one count was recorded for this clone. This sequence joins TRBV7-9 and TRBJ1-2; D gene ambiguous. The length of the CDR3 is 13 residues. Germline V gene sequence: CDR1 SEHNR, CDR2 FQNEAQ (reference sequence). V lost 5 bases and J 6 bases, leaving 13 bases between the germline ends. The CDR3 DNA reads as TGTGCCAGCAGCCTATGGGTCCCCGATGGCTACACCTTC. Encoded protein: CASSLWVPDGYTF.

For the CDR3, the DNA is TGTGCCAGCAGTTTGGGGGTTGGAGAAAAACTGTTTTTT. Amino acid sequence: CASSLGVGEKLFF. The chain is built from TRBV12-3 or TRBV12-4 and TRBJ1-4; TRBD1 might be the D (5 bases). The CDR3 extends over 13 amino acids. Trimming removed 3 bases from V and 8 bases from J, with 10 bases in between.

This chain connects TRBV18 to TRBJ2-2, with D hard to call. Germline V CDR1 and CDR2: KGHSH, LQKENI. The CDR3 extends over 12 amino acids. V lost 2 bases, J lost 6 bases, and 4 bases lay in between. The DNA for the CDR3 is TGTGCCAGCTCACCAGCCCCCGGGGAGCTGTTTTTT. Its translation: CASSPAPGELFF. Full variable domain (rest looked up from reference TRBV18 and TRBJ2-2): NAGVMQNPRHLVRRRGQEARLRCSPMKGHSHVYWYRQLPEEGLKFMVYLQKENIIDESGMPKERFSAEFPKEGPSILRIQQVVRGDSAAYFCASSPAPGELFFGEGSRLTVL.

The CDR3 DNA follows: TGTGCCAGCAGTGACTCGATGAGCGCAAGCTCCTACAATGAGCAGTTCTTC. It yields the protein CASSDSMSASSYNEQFF. This chain joins TRBV6-4 and TRBJ2-1; the D is unclear. Deletions cut 0 bases from V and 0 bases from J, with 12 bases between. Looked up from germline, CDR1 is MRHNA and CDR2 is SNTAGT. The CDR3 loop spans 17 amino acids.

The rearrangement uses TRBV19 and TRBJ1-1; possible D gene TRBD1, 6 bases. CDR1 and CDR2 (germline): LNHDA, SQIVND (reference sequence). Deletions cut 5 bases from V and 5 bases from J, with 15 bases between. The CDR3 totals 14 residues. The CDR3 spells CASSAGTGMTEAFF. CDR3 sequence (DNA): TGTGCCAGTAGTGCAGGTACAGGGATGACTGAAGCTTTCTTT.

The chain joins TRBV18 to TRBJ2-2; 8 nucleotides line up with TRBD1. The CDR3 contains 14 residues. The germline gives CDR1 KGHSH, CDR2 LQKENI. Losses at the gene ends were 0 bases for V and 6 bases for J; bases not matched to a gene: 0. The CDR3 loop reads CASSPPDRAGELFF. The CDR3 DNA sequence: TGTGCCAGCTCACCACCGGACAGGGCCGGGGAGCTGTTTTTT.

This chain uses TRBV10-1 with TRBJ2-1; D is unresolved. Trimming removed 0 bases from V and 12 bases from J, with 18 bases in between. The CDR3 is 15 residues long. From germline, CDR1 is WNHNN and CDR2 SYGVQD (reference sequence). The CDR3 loop reads CASSESKLSGVGQFF. The CDR3 coding sequence is TGCGCCAGCAGTGAGTCGAAGCTCTCTGGGGTTGGGCAGTTCTTC.

The gene calls are TRBV28 and TRBJ2-1, with no clear D. The CDR3 consists of 15 residues. The germline CDR1 and CDR2 sequences are MDHEN and SYDVKM. V was trimmed by 0 bases and J by 4 bases, leaving 10 bases between them. CDR3 loop: CASSLWARLYNEQFF. CDR3 DNA sequence: TGTGCCAGCAGTTTATGGGCTCGGCTGTACAATGAGCAGTTCTTC.

The chain carries TRBV19 and TRBJ2-7; 8 bases fit TRBD2. The germline CDR1 and CDR2 sequences are LNHDA and SQIVND (reference sequence). Trimming took 4 bases from V and 2 from J; bases not matched to a gene: 7. The CDR3 has 15 amino acids. The CDR3 region has the DNA TGTGCCAGTAGTACCCACCGAGCGGGAGCCTACGAGCAGTACTTC. Protein product: CASSTHRAGAYEQYF.

The V call is TRBV4-1, the J call TRBJ2-3; unclear D gene. Germline CDR1 MGHRA, CDR2 YSYEKL. CDR3 length: 17 amino acids. V was pared by 0 bases and J by 1 base, with 14 bases between. CDR3 sequence (DNA): TGCGCCAGCAGCCAAGAGGTGATAGCAGCTGGCACAGATACGCAGTATTTT. Translating it yields CASSQEVIAAGTDTQYF.

This rearrangement joins TRBV2 to TRBJ2-3, with D unclear. The CDR3 has 13 amino acids. Germline V lookup: CDR1 SNHLY, CDR2 FYNNEI. Trimming took off 6 bases at V and 2 bases at J, with 9 bases between the two ends. CDR3 region: CASRRISTDTQYF. The CDR3 nucleotides read TGTGCCAGCAGGAGGATTTCCACAGATACGCAGTATTTT. Using reference TRBV2 and TRBJ2-3 for the parts outside the CDR3, the full variable domain is EPEVTQTPSHQVTQMGQEVILRCVPISNHLYFYWYRQILGQKVEFLVSFYNNEISEKSEIFDDQFSVERPDGSNFTLKIRSTKLEDSAMYFCASRRISTDTQYFGPGTRLTVL.

The chain employs TRBV6-5 and TRBJ2-1; TRBD1 matches 8 bases. V was clipped by 8 bases and J by 4 bases; unmatched bases: 4. The CDR3 contains 13 residues. CDR1 is MNHEY and CDR2 is SVGAGI in the germline V gene. The DNA for the CDR3 is TGTGCCAGCCGCCGACAGGGGTACAATGAGCAGTTCTTC. Protein: CASRRQGYNEQFF.

The V call is TRBV11-3, the J call TRBJ2-1; 7 bases are shared with TRBD2. The CDR3 runs to 15 residues. The V and J ends lost 2 bases and 1 base, in that order; junction bases with no gene match: 2. Germline V gives CDR1 SGHNT, CDR2 YENEEA. The CDR3 loop is CASSLMGLSYNEQFF. CDR3 nucleotides: TGTGCCAGCAGCTTAATGGGACTATCCTACAATGAGCAGTTCTTC.

V is TRBV28 and J is TRBJ1-1, with TRBD1 as a possible D gene (6 bases). Germline CDR1 MDHEN, CDR2 SYDVKM. This CDR3 is built from 15 residues. The V end lost 5 bases, the J end lost 0 bases, and 13 bases lay between the germline ends. In DNA, the CDR3 is TGTGCCAGCAGTCCCCCAGGGGTCATGAACACTGAAGCTTTCTTT. This gives the protein CASSPPGVMNTEAFF.

CDR3 sequence: CASGQGNSPLHF. The DNA of the CDR3 is TGTGCCAGCGGACAGGGAAACTCACCCCTCCACTTT. The V gene is TRBV28, the J gene TRBJ1-6; 8 bases match TRBD1. Germline CDR1 is MDHEN and CDR2 is SYDVKM. Germline trimming cut 8 bases from V and 10 bases from J; bases unmatched to any gene: 4. The CDR3 has 12 amino acids.

The rearrangement links TRBV19 to TRBJ2-1; 8 bases are shared with TRBD1. CDR3 size: 14 residues. V lost 8 bases, J lost 0 bases, and 3 bases stayed unmatched. Germline CDR1 reads LNHDA; CDR2 reads SQIVND (reference sequence). CDR3 sequence (DNA): TGTGCCAGTTTAGGACAGGGCTCCTACAATGAGCAGTTCTTC. Protein: CASLGQGSYNEQFF. Using reference TRBV19 and TRBJ2-1 for the parts outside the CDR3, the full variable domain is DGGITQSPKYLFRKEGQNVTLSCEQNLNHDAMYWYRQDPGQGLRLIYYSQIVNDFQKGDIAEGYSVSREKKESFPLTVTSAQKNPTAFYLCASLGQGSYNEQFFGPGTRLTVL.

The chain is built from TRBV9 and TRBJ2-7; D unresolved. This CDR3 contains 17 residues. Germline V gives CDR1 SGDLS, CDR2 YYNGEE. Trimming cost V 0 bases and J 3 bases, with 19 bases left between them. The CDR3 coding sequence is TGTGCCAGCAGCGTAGTGGAAAGAAGCTGGTTGGGCTACGAGCAGTACTTC. This translates into CASSVVERSWLGYEQYF.

The chain joins TRBV12-5 to TRBJ1-2; D call uncertain. Trimming pared 1 base from V and 6 bases from J, leaving 9 bases between. Germline CDR1 LGHNT, CDR2 FRNRAP. CDR3 size: 13 residues. The CDR3 sequence is CASGLERKNGYTF. DNA for the CDR3: TGTGCTAGTGGTTTGGAAAGGAAGAATGGCTACACCTTC.

The chain combines TRBV11-1 with TRBJ2-2, with unresolved D. CDR1 SGHAT and CDR2 FQDESV come from the germline V gene (reference sequence). Trimming pared 1 base from V and 6 bases from J, leaving 6 bases between. CDR3 length: 13 amino acids. CDR3 protein: CASSLVRSGELFF. CDR3 in DNA: TGTGCCAGCAGCTTAGTTAGATCCGGGGAGCTGTTTTTT.

The chain combines TRBV28 with TRBJ2-7; a weak D match, TRBD1 (6 bases). The germline V gene has CDR1 MDHEN and CDR2 SYDVKM. This CDR3 is built from 14 residues. V was trimmed by 4 bases and J by 6 bases, leaving 16 bases between them. CDR3 sequence reads: CASSSNGGRGEQYF. The DNA for the CDR3 is TGTGCCAGCAGTTCAAACGGCGGCAGGGGCGAGCAGTACTTC.